A single sample is the source of the 26 T cell receptor beta chains below, sequenced in a study of T cell repertoires in cytomegalovirus infection. TCRdb re-called the reads with MiXCR, one entry per CDR3 protein. The data show fewer than 1,000,000 distinct CDR3 sequences, with around 31% seen just once and more than 13% held by the top ten. Antigens of these TCRs are unknown. The starting material was cultured CD8+ T cells from PBMCs, obtained from culture after CMV antigen stimulation. These TCRs come from a human donor in good health (CMV status not recorded). Some clones in this sample may be carry-over from other donors' samples.

This clonotype was found a few times. The chain employs TRBV27 and TRBJ2-7; D is perhaps TRBD1 (6 bases). The CDR3 totals 15 residues. The ends were cut back, 4 bases at V and 5 bases at J, with 18 bases in the middle. CDR1 is MNHEY, CDR2 SMNVEV, per germline (reference sequence). Here the CDR3 reads CASSWGTRGSHEQYF. The CDR3 nucleotides read TGTGCCAGCAGTTGGGGGACAAGAGGTTCCCACGAGCAGTACTTC.

This rearrangement joins TRBV4-3 to TRBJ2-1; D call uncertain. The germline V gene encodes CDR1 LGHNA and CDR2 YSLEER. The CDR3 sequence is 18 residues long. With 0 bases removed from V and 0 bases from J, the gap between germline ends came to 15 bases. The CDR3 loop is CASSQEGPDLSSYNEQFF. CDR3 DNA: TGCGCCAGCAGCCAAGAGGGCCCGGACCTGAGCTCCTACAATGAGCAGTTCTTC.

V is TRBV4-1 and J is TRBJ1-1; no reliable D call. Germline assignment: CDR1 MGHRA and CDR2 YSYEKL. Trimming took 0 bases from V and 3 from J, leaving 8 bases between them. CDR3 length: 14 amino acids. The DNA of the CDR3 is TGCGCCAGCAGCCAAGAGGGTCTGGACACTGAAGCTTTCTTT. Translating gives CASSQEGLDTEAFF.

This clonotype was observed at least ten times. This chain joins TRBV7-8 and TRBJ2-1, with 12 positions matching TRBD1. Unmatched junction bases numbered 13, after V lost 3 bases and J lost 7 bases. The CDR3 spans 18 residues. Looked up from germline, CDR1 is SGHVS and CDR2 is FQNEAQ. CDR3 residues: CASSFGVTGTGGENEQFF. The CDR3, as DNA: TGTGCCAGCAGCTTCGGGGTTACCGGGACAGGGGGCGAGAATGAGCAGTTCTTC.

This clonotype showed up just a few times. This sequence joins TRBV5-1 and TRBJ2-1, with D perhaps TRBD1 (5 bases). Germline V gene sequence: CDR1 SGHRS, CDR2 YFSETQ. V lost 2 bases, J lost 6 bases, and 15 bases lay in between. The CDR3 totals 15 residues. Here the CDR3 reads CASSFGDSLGNEQFF. The DNA for the CDR3 is TGCGCCAGCAGCTTCGGCGACAGCCTAGGCAATGAGCAGTTCTTC.

V usage is TRBV6-6 and J usage is TRBJ2-3, with 11 bases fitting TRBD2. The CDR3 runs 21 residues. CDR1 MNHNY and CDR2 SVGAGI come from the germline V gene (reference sequence). Losses at the gene ends were 1 base for V and 2 bases for J; bases not matched to a gene: 17. CDR3: CASSYLRTGTSGHSPTDTQYF. In DNA, the CDR3 is TGTGCCAGCAGTTACTTGCGAACCGGGACTAGCGGCCACTCCCCCACAGATACGCAGTATTTT.

Comment on this clonotype: One junction end disagrees with the germline gene, perhaps due to a read error. The V gene is TRBV25-1, the J gene TRBJ2-5; TRBD1 aligns across 9 bases. Germline lookup yields CDR1 MGHDK and CDR2 SYGVNS. The CDR3 totals 14 residues. The CDR3 nucleotides read TGTGTCAGCAGTGACGGGACAGGGCTAGAGACCCAGTACTTC. It is translated as CVSSDGTGLETQYF.

This clonotype was seen many times. This chain uses TRBV2 with TRBJ1-1; possible D gene TRBD1, 5 bases. The germline V gene encodes CDR1 SNHLY and CDR2 FYNNEI. The CDR3 has 13 amino acids. V dropped 10 bases and J dropped 4 bases, with 16 bases sitting between them. The CDR3 here is CAILTVRGTEAFF. Written as DNA, the CDR3 is TGTGCCATCCTGACAGTTCGAGGCACTGAAGCTTTCTTT.

This chain joins TRBV5-6 and TRBJ1-1; D gene ambiguous. The CDR3 is made up of 15 amino acids. Trimming removed 4 bases from V and 3 bases from J, with 16 bases in between. Germline V gene lookup returns CDR1 SGHDT and CDR2 YYEEEE. The CDR3: CASSRGKPSHTEAFF. The DNA of the CDR3 is TGTGCCAGCAGCCGAGGGAAACCCAGCCACACTGAAGCTTTCTTT.

The chain links TRBV9 to TRBJ1-1; 7 bases align to TRBD1. V shed 3 bases and J 7 bases; nucleotides not matched to a gene: 9. The CDR3 runs to 14 residues. Germline CDR1 reads SGDLS; CDR2 reads YYNGEE. CDR3 residues: CASSGQTGTDEAFF. The CDR3 DNA sequence: TGTGCCAGCAGCGGGCAGACAGGGACGGATGAAGCTTTCTTT.

The chain combines TRBV29-1 with TRBJ1-1; 7 nucleotides align to TRBD1. This CDR3 comprises 12 residues. V shed 0 bases and J 10 bases; nucleotides not matched to a gene: 5. CDR1 and CDR2 (germline): SQVTM, ANQGSEA. The chain's CDR3 is CSVEDPRGRAFF. CDR3 nucleotides: TGCAGCGTTGAAGATCCTAGGGGGCGAGCTTTCTTT.

The table lists this clonotype with a few counts. V gene TRBV19 combines with J gene TRBJ1-2; D is unresolved. Trimming took 9 bases from V and 3 from J, leaving 20 bases between them. CDR3 length: 15 amino acids. Germline-derived CDR1 and CDR2 are LNHDA and SQIVND (reference sequence). CDR3 in DNA: TGTGCCAGCGAGGGAAGTGGGCAGGAAGACTATGGCTACACCTTC. Translating it yields CASEGSGQEDYGYTF.

This clonotype was seen more than once but under ten times. The V call is TRBV7-9, the J call TRBJ2-1; tentative D call: TRBD2 (5 bases). The V and J ends lost 7 bases and 4 bases respectively, with 14 bases between them. Per the germline V gene, CDR1 is SEHNR and CDR2 is FQNEAQ (reference sequence). This CDR3 comprises 14 residues. CDR3 coding DNA: TGTGCCAGCACCCAGCGGATCGGGTACAATGAGCAGTTCTTC. It translates to CASTQRIGYNEQFF. Using reference TRBV7-9 and TRBJ2-1 for the parts outside the CDR3, the full variable domain is DTGVSQNPRHKITKRGQNVTFRCDPISEHNRLYWYRQTLGQGPEFLTYFQNEAQLEKSRLLSDRFSAERPKGSFSTLEIQRTEQGDSAMYLCASTQRIGYNEQFFGPGTRLTVL.

V is TRBV6-5 and J is TRBJ1-3; no reliable D call. V was trimmed by 3 bases and J by 1 base, leaving 13 bases between them. The CDR3 extends over 16 amino acids. Germline V lookup: CDR1 MNHEY, CDR2 SVGAGI. The CDR3 DNA reads TGTGCCAGCAGTTATGCTGGGGATCGGTCTGGAAACACCATATATTTT. This encodes CASSYAGDRSGNTIYF.

This clonotype has just a few counts. The gene calls are TRBV9 and TRBJ2-3; 9 bases line up with TRBD2. This CDR3 region has 18 residues. Trimming cost V 1 base and J 0 bases; bases outside gene matches: 9. Germline CDR1 SGDLS, CDR2 YYNGEE. Written as DNA, the CDR3 is TGTGCCAGCAGCGTAAGGCTAGCGGGAAAGAAAAGCACAGATACGCAGTATTTT. Amino acids: CASSVRLAGKKSTDTQYF.

The CDR3 DNA follows: TGTGCCAGCAGTTTTTCGATGGGCGGAAACACCATATATTTT. It translates to CASSFSMGGNTIYF. The gene calls are TRBV12-3 or TRBV12-4 and TRBJ1-3; D is uncertain. The CDR3 totals 14 residues. Trimming stripped 3 bases from V and 4 bases from J, with 10 bases between.

This clonotype was counted many times. V and J are TRBV7-6 and TRBJ2-1, with D maybe TRBD2 (5 bases). Trimming took off 5 bases at V and 6 bases at J, with 20 bases between the two ends. CDR1 and CDR2 (germline): SGHVS, FNYEAQ. The CDR3 consists of 16 residues. The CDR3 DNA is TGTGCCAGCAGCCACCCCGGCGGCCGAGGGCCCAATGAGCAGTTCTTC. It encodes CASSHPGGRGPNEQFF.

A few counts support this clonotype. J is TRBJ1-5 and V is TRBV6-1; 8 bases align to TRBD1. V lost 5 bases and J lost 5; bases outside the gene matches: 8. The germline CDR1 and CDR2 sequences are MNHNS and SASEGT. This CDR3 contains 15 residues. CDR3 sequence reads: CASSWGTGGDQPQHF. CDR3 nucleotide sequence: TGTGCCAGCAGTTGGGGGACAGGAGGGGATCAGCCCCAGCATTTT.

V is TRBV9 and J is TRBJ2-7, with a weak D call TRBD2 (6 bases). From germline, CDR1 is SGDLS and CDR2 YYNGEE. The CDR3 sequence is 15 residues long. V lost 4 bases to trimming and J lost 9 bases, with 23 bases between them. DNA for the CDR3: TGTGCCAGCAGCTACTCCCCCCGGGATCCGCGGGGGCAGTACTTC. This translates into CASSYSPRDPRGQYF.

The V gene is TRBV5-5, the J gene TRBJ1-2, with D possibly being TRBD1 (5 bases). Germline-derived CDR1 and CDR2 are SGHKS and YYEKEE (reference sequence). V was clipped by 1 base and J by 3 bases, with 13 bases between them. The CDR3 sequence is 15 residues long. The DNA for the CDR3 is TGTGCCAGCAGCTTGTCGGAAAGGGGAGACTATGGCTACACCTTC. Amino acids: CASSLSERGDYGYTF.

This clonotype was counted ten times or more. The V call is TRBV7-2, the J call TRBJ2-7; 8 nucleotides line up with TRBD1. This CDR3 contains 13 residues. The V and J ends lost 2 bases and 5 bases, in that order; junction bases with no gene match: 2. Germline values: CDR1 SGHTA, CDR2 FQGNSA. CDR3 nucleotides: TGTGCCAGCAGCTTATGGACAGGGCACGAGCAGTACGTC. Translation gives CASSLWTGHEQYV.

The chain combines TRBV7-6 with TRBJ2-3; D may be TRBD1 or TRBD2 (6 bases each). Germline CDR1 is SGHVS and CDR2 is FNYEAQ. The CDR3 is 14 residues long. V gave up 5 bases and J gave up 4 bases, with 13 bases separating them. Here the CDR3 DNA reads TGTGCCAGCAGCCCGGGGGCCTTGGCAGATACGCAGTATTTT. It is translated as CASSPGALADTQYF.

This clonotype appeared a few times. The genes are TRBV27 and TRBJ2-2; the D gene is possibly TRBD1 (6 bases). The CDR3 is 17 residues long. V lost 4 bases, J lost 0 bases, and 15 bases lay in between. CDR1 MNHEY and CDR2 SMNVEV come from the germline V gene (reference sequence). The CDR3 protein is CASSSIHRDPNTGELFF. The CDR3, as DNA: TGTGCCAGCAGTTCTATCCACAGGGATCCGAACACCGGGGAGCTGTTTTTT.

This clonotype was seen at least ten times. The chain has TRBV7-6 and TRBJ2-7; possible D gene TRBD1, 6 bases. Germline assignment: CDR1 SGHVS and CDR2 FNYEAQ. Trimming took 1 base from V and 0 from J, leaving 10 bases between them. The CDR3 totals 15 residues. The CDR3 loop reads CASSLEQGYSYEQYF. In DNA form, the CDR3 reads TGTGCCAGCAGCTTAGAACAGGGATACTCCTACGAGCAGTACTTC.

As to this clonotype: A much larger clone lies a single base off, so this may be a read error. V usage is TRBV7-9 and J usage is TRBJ2-7, with 9 positions matching TRBD1. CDR3 length: 19 residues. The V gene's germline CDR1 is SEHNR and CDR2 FQNEAQ (reference sequence). The CDR3 nucleotides are TGTGTCAGCAGCGGCCAACAGGGGGCCGACCGTCCAAACTCCTACGAGCAGTACTTC. Amino acids: CVSSGQQGADRPNSYEQYF. The whole variable domain, filled in from reference TRBV7-9 and TRBJ2-7, reads DTGVSQNPRHKITKRGQNVTFRCDPISEHNRLYWYRQTLGQGPEFLTYFQNEAQLEKSRLLSDRFSAERPKGSFSTLEIQRTEQGDSAMYLCVSSGQQGADRPNSYEQYFGPGTRLTVT.

The CDR3 reads CASSFGIGNEQFF. The DNA of the CDR3 is TGTGCCAGCAGCTTTGGCATAGGGAATGAGCAGTTCTTC. This chain uses TRBV5-4 with TRBJ2-1; the D is unclear. With 2 bases removed from V and 7 bases from J, the gap between germline ends came to 10 bases. The CDR3 runs to 13 residues. The germline CDR1 and CDR2 sequences are SGHNT and YYREEE (reference sequence).